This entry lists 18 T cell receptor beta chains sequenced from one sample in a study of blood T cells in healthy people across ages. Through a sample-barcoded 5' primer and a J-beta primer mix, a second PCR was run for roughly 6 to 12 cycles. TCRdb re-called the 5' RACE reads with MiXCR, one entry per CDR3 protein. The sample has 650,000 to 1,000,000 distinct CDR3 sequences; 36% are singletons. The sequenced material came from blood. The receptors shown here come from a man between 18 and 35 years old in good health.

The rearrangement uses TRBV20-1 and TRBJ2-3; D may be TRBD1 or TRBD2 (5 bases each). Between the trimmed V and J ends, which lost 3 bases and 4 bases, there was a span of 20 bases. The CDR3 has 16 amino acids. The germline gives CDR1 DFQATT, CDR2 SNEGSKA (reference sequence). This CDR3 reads CSARAGTWELADTQYF. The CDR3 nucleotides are TGCAGTGCTAGGGCCGGGACCTGGGAGTTGGCAGATACGCAGTATTTT.

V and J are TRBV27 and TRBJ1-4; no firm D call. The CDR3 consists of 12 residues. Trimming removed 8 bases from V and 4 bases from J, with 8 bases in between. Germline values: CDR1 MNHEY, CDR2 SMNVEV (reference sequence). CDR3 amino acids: CASGLINEKLFF. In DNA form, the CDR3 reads TGTGCCAGCGGACTGATTAATGAAAAACTGTTTTTT.

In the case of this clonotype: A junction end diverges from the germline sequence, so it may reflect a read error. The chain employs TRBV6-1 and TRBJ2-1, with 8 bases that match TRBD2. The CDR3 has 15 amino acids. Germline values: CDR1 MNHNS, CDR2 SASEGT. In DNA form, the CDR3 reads TGTGCCTGCAGTGAACAGCGGGGGAGTGGGAATGAGCAGTTCTTC. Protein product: CACSEQRGSGNEQFF.

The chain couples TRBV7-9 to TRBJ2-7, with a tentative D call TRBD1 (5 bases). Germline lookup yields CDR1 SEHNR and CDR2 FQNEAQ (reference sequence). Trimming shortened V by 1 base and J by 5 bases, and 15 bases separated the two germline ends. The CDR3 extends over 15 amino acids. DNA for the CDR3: TGTGCCAGCAGCTTAGTTGAGGCAGGGTCCCACGAGCAGTACTTC. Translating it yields CASSLVEAGSHEQYF.

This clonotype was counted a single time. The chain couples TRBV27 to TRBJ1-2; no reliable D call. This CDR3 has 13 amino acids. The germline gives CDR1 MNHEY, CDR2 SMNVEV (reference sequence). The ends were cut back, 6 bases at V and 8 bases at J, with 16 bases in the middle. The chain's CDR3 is CASSPLDRSGYTF. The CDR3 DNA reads TGTGCCAGCAGCCCACTCGACCGTTCAGGCTACACCTTC.

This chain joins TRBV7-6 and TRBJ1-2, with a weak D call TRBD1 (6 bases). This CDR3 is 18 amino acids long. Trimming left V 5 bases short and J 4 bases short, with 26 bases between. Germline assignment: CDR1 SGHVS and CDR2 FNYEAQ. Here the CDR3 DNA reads TGTGCCAGCAGCCCAGGGATAGGGGGTAGGGCTTCTACCTATGGCTACACCTTC. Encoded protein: CASSPGIGGRASTYGYTF.

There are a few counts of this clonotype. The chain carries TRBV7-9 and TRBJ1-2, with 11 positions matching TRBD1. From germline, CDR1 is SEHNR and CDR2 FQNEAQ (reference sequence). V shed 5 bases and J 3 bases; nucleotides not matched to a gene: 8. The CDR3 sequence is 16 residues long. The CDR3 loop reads CASSGDRGYFHYGYTF. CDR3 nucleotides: TGTGCCAGCAGCGGGGACAGGGGGTATTTCCACTATGGCTACACCTTC.

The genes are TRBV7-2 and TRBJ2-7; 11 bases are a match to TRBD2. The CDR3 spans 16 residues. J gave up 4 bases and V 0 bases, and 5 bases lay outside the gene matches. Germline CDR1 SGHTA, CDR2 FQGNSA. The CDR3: CASSLAPGLAAYEQYF. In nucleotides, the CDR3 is TGTGCCAGCAGCTTAGCCCCGGGACTAGCGGCTTACGAGCAGTACTTC.

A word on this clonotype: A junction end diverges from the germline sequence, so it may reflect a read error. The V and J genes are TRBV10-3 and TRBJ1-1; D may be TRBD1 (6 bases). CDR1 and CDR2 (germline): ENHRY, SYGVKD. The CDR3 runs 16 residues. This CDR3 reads CAISESVGGRKTEVFF. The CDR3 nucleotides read TGTGCCATCAGTGAGTCGGTGGGGGGGCGGAAGACTGAAGTTTTCTTT.

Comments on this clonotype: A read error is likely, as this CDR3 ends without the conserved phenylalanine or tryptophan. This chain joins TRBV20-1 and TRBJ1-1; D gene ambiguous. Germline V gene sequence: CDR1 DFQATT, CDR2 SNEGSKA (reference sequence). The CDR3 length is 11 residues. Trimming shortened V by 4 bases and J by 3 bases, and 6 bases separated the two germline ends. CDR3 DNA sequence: TGCAGTGCTACCTCAGACACTGAAGCTTTCCTT. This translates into CSATSDTEAFL.

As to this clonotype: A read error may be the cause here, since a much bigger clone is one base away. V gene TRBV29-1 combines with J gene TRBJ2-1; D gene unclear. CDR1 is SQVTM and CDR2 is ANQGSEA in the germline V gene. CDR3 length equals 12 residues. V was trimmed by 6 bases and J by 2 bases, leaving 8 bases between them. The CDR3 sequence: CSVLPPYNEQFF. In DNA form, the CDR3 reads TGCAGCGTCTTACCCCCCTACAATGAGCAGTTCTTC.

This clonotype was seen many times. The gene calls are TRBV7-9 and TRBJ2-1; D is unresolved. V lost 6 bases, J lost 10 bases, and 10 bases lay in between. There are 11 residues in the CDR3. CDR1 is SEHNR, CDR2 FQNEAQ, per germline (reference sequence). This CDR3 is CASSLVGEQFF. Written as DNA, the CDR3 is TGTGCCAGCAGTTTGGTCGGAGAGCAGTTCTTC.

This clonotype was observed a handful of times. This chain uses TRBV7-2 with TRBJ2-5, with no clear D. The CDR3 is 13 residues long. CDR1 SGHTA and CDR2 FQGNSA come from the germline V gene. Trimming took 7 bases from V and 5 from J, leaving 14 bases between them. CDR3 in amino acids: CASKSSLRETQYF. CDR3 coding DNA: TGTGCCAGCAAGTCATCTCTTAGGGAGACCCAGTACTTC.

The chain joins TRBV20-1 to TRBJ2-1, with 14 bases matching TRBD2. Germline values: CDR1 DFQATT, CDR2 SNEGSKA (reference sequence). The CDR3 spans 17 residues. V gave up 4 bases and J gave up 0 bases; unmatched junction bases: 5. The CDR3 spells CSATGTSGGRSYNEQFF. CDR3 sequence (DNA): TGCAGTGCTACCGGGACTAGCGGGGGCCGCTCCTACAATGAGCAGTTCTTC.

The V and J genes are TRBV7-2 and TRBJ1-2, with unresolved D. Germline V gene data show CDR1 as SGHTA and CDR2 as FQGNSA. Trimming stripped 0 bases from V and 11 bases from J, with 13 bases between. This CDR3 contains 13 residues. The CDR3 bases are TGTGCCAGCAGCTTAGCAACCGGGGAGATATACACCTTC. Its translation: CASSLATGEIYTF.

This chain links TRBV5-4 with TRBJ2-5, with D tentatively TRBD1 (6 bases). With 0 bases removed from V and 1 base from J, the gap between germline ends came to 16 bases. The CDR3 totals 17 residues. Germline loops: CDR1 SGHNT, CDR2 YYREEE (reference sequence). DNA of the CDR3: TGTGCCAGCAGCTTGGGGGGGCCAGCGGACCTCCAAGAGACCCAGTACTTC. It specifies CASSLGGPADLQETQYF.

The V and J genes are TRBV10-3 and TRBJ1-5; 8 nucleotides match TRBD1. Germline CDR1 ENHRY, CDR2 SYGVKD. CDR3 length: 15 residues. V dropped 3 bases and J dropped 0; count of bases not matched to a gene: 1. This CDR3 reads CAISDGQGSNQPQHF. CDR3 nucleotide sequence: TGTGCCATCAGTGACGGACAGGGTAGCAATCAGCCCCAGCATTTT.

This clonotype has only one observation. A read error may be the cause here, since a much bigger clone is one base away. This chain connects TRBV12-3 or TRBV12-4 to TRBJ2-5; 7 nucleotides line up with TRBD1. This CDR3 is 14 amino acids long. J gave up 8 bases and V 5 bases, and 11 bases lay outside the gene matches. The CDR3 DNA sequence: TGTGCCAGCAGTGTTGGGCAGGGGGTGAAAACCCAGTACTTC. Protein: CASSVGQGVKTQYF.